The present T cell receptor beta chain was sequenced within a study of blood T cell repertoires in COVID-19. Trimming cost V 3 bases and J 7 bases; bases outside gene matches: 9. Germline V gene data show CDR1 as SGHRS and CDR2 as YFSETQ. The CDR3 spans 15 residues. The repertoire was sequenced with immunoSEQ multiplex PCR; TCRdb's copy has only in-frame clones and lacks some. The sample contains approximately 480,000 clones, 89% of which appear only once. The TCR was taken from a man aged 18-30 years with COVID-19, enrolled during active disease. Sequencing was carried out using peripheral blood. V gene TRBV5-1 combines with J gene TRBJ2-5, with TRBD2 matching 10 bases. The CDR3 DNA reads TGCGCCAGCAGCTCCAGCGGGGGGGCCTTTTGGACCCAGTACTTC. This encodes CASSSSGGAFWTQYF.